These 13 T cell receptor beta chains were sequenced from one sample in a study of identical twins' blood T cells. TCRdb recomputed calls from the 5' RACE reads with MiXCR, one row per CDR3 protein. This table has a few hundred thousand distinct CDR3 sequences, approximately 30% appearing once. Sequenced material: PBMCs. The source is a woman aged 18-55 years in good health.

In this sample, this clonotype turned up once. The chain joins TRBV18 to TRBJ1-1; D is unresolved. The CDR3 length is 16 residues. V shed 1 base and J shed 4 bases, with 16 bases lying between them. CDR1 and CDR2 from the germline V gene are KGHSH and LQKENI. For the CDR3, the DNA is TGTGCCAGCTCACCACGTTTAATAGAGATGGGCACTGAAGCTTTCTTT. Translation gives CASSPRLIEMGTEAFF.

There are a few counts of this clonotype. The gene calls are TRBV7-8 and TRBJ2-5, with TRBD1 as a possible D gene (6 bases). CDR1 and CDR2 from the germline V gene are SGHVS and FQNEAQ. The CDR3 has 14 amino acids. With 3 bases removed from V and 3 bases from J, the gap between germline ends came to 11 bases. The CDR3 loop is CASSLFAGEETQYF. CDR3 bases: TGTGCCAGCAGCTTGTTCGCAGGGGAAGAGACCCAGTACTTC.

The chain employs TRBV20-1 and TRBJ2-7; no definite D call. This CDR3 comprises 14 residues. Germline lookup yields CDR1 DFQATT and CDR2 SNEGSKA (reference sequence). V lost 0 bases to trimming and J lost 2 bases, with 11 bases between them. CDR3 DNA sequence: TGCAGTGCTAGAGATGCGGTGAAAACCTACGAGCAGTACTTC. Translation gives CSARDAVKTYEQYF.

The chain joins TRBV20-1 to TRBJ2-5; weak D call: TRBD1 (5 bases). V was pared by 5 bases and J by 3 bases, with 22 bases between. The germline V gene encodes CDR1 DFQATT and CDR2 SNEGSKA (reference sequence). The CDR3 length is 16 residues. The CDR3 region is CSAFGAAIEREETQYF. DNA of the CDR3: TGCAGTGCTTTTGGGGCAGCCATCGAACGGGAAGAGACCCAGTACTTC.

This clonotype came up a few times. The V and J genes are TRBV10-3 and TRBJ2-2; D not resolved. This CDR3 region has 15 residues. Germline V CDR1 and CDR2: ENHRY, SYGVKD. V lost 0 bases and J lost 6, with 11 bases in between. The CDR3 is CAISESKLRAGELFF. DNA of the CDR3: TGTGCCATCAGTGAGTCGAAATTACGGGCCGGGGAGCTGTTTTTT.

The V and J genes are TRBV18 and TRBJ1-1; D is perhaps TRBD1 (6 bases). The CDR3 is 12 amino acids. Germline assignment: CDR1 KGHSH and CDR2 LQKENI. Trimming left V 3 bases short and J 11 bases short, with 13 bases between. CDR3 DNA sequence: TGTGCCAGCTCACCTCAGGGGTTGGGCGCTTTCTTT. This encodes CASSPQGLGAFF. Filled out from reference TRBV18 and TRBJ1-1, the complete variable domain reads NAGVMQNPRHLVRRRGQEARLRCSPMKGHSHVYWYRQLPEEGLKFMVYLQKENIIDESGMPKERFSAEFPKEGPSILRIQQVVRGDSAAYFCASSPQGLGAFFGQGTRLTVV.

The V call is TRBV29-1, the J call TRBJ2-3; 10 bases align to TRBD2. Germline loops: CDR1 SQVTM, CDR2 ANQGSEA. With V trimmed by 0 bases and J by 4 bases, 7 bases remained unmatched. The CDR3 consists of 16 residues. The CDR3 reads CSVEDRLAGASDTQYF. DNA for the CDR3: TGCAGCGTTGAAGATCGCCTAGCGGGAGCCTCAGATACGCAGTATTTT.

The genes are TRBV6-4 and TRBJ2-1; a weak D match, TRBD2 (5 bases). This CDR3 region has 15 residues. Looked up from germline, CDR1 is MRHNA and CDR2 is SNTAGT. Trimming stripped 6 bases from V and 5 bases from J, with 17 bases between. This CDR3 is CASSLRLTDNNEQFF. In DNA, the CDR3 is TGTGCCAGCAGCCTTCGACTAACAGATAACAATGAGCAGTTCTTC.

This chain connects TRBV20-1 to TRBJ2-7; tentative D call: TRBD2 (5 bases). Germline V gene lookup returns CDR1 DFQATT and CDR2 SNEGSKA (reference sequence). The ends were cut back, 7 bases at V and 2 bases at J, with 15 bases in the middle. The CDR3 runs to 13 residues. CDR3 DNA sequence: TGCAGTGGGACTGGCGGGTTGACCTACGAGCAGTACTTC. This codes for CSGTGGLTYEQYF.

This clonotype turned up a few times. The chain joins TRBV20-1 to TRBJ2-5; D might be TRBD1 (6 bases). V lost 3 bases and J lost 5, with 10 bases in between. The CDR3 has 12 amino acids. Germline V CDR1 and CDR2: DFQATT, SNEGSKA (reference sequence). The DNA of the CDR3 is TGCAGTGCTAGTATCCAGGGGGAGACCCAGTACTTC. Its translation is CSASIQGETQYF.

Concerning this clonotype: One end of the junction does not line up with germline, which may come from a read error. The chain carries TRBV20-1 and TRBJ2-4; D is ambiguous. CDR1 and CDR2 (germline): DFQATT, SNEGSKA (reference sequence). CDR3 length equals 10 residues. CDR3 in DNA: TGTAGTGCTAGTCTAGACATTCAGTACTTC. It codes for CSASLDIQYF.

This clonotype was recorded only once. V gene TRBV7-9 combines with J gene TRBJ1-2; D is ambiguous. Germline CDR1 SEHNR, CDR2 FQNEAQ (reference sequence). V was shortened by 5 bases and J by 8 bases, with 15 bases between the two germline ends. The CDR3 covers 13 residues. DNA for the CDR3: TGTGCCAGCAGCCTAAGCCAATTCCGGGGCTACACCTTC. Translating gives CASSLSQFRGYTF.

This clonotype has just a few counts. The rearrangement joins TRBV20-1 to TRBJ2-3; possibly TRBD1 for D (6 bases). This CDR3 is 12 amino acids long. Germline CDR1 reads DFQATT; CDR2 reads SNEGSKA (reference sequence). Trimming shortened V by 6 bases and J by 6 bases, and 13 bases separated the two germline ends. In DNA, the CDR3 is TGCAGTGCAGCCACAGGGTCCGATACGCAGTATTTT. Protein product: CSAATGSDTQYF.